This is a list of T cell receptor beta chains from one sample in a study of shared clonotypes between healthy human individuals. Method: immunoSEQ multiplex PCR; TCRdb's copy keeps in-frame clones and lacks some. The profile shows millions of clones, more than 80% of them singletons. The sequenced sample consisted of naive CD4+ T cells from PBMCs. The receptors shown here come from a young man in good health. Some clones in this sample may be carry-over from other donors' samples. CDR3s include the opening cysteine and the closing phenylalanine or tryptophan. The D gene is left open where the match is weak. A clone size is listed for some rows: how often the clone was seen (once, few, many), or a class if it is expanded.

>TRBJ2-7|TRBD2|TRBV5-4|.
CASGLAGGSYEQYF
TGTGCCAGCGGACTAGCGGGAGGATCCTACGAGCAGTACTTC
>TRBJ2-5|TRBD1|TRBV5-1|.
CASSLEGTVQETQYF
TGCGCCAGCAGCTTGGAGGGGACAGTCCAAGAGACCCAGTACTTC
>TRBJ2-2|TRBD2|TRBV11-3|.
CASSQTSGANTGELFF
TGTGCCAGCAGCCAAACTAGCGGAGCGAACACCGGGGAGCTGTTTTTT
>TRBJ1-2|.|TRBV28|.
CASIRSGTNYGYTF
TGTGCCAGCATTAGGTCGGGGACTAACTATGGCTACACCTTC
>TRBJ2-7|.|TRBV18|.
CASSPGPGNYEQYF
TGTGCCAGCTCACCCGGTCCGGGAAACTACGAGCAGTACTTC
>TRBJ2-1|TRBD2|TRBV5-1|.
CASTQASGSSYNEQFF
TGCGCCAGCACCCAGGCTAGCGGGAGTTCCTACAATGAGCAGTTCTTC
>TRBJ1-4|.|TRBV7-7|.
CASSFSPNEKLFF
TGTGCCAGCAGCTTTTCCCCGAATGAAAAACTGTTTTTT
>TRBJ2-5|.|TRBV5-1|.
CASSLEQGVMRETQYF
TGCGCCAGCAGCTTGGAGCAGGGCGTGATGCGAGAGACCCAGTACTTC
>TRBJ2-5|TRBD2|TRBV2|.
CASIGGGRTKETQYF
TGTGCCAGCATCGGTGGCGGGAGGACCAAAGAGACCCAGTACTTC
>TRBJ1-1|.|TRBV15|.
CATQGNTEAFF
TGTGCCACTCAGGGGAACACTGAAGCTTTCTTT
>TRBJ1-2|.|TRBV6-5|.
CASSPIGLLGYTF
TGTGCCAGCAGTCCAATCGGTCTCTTGGGCTACACCTTC
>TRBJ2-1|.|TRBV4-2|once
CASSQVFSYEQFF
TGTGCCAGCAGCCAAGTGTTCTCCTATGAGCAGTTCTTC
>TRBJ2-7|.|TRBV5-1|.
CASSFEGPEQYF
TGCGCCAGCAGCTTCGAAGGGCCCGAGCAGTACTTC
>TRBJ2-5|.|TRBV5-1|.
CASSFGEYQETQYF
TGCGCCAGCAGCTTTGGAGAGTACCAAGAGACCCAGTACTTC
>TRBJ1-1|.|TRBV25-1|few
CASRLNTEAFF
TGTGCCAGCAGACTGAACACTGAAGCTTTCTTT
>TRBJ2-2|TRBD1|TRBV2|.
CASSLRDSYTGELFF
TGTGCCAGCAGTCTCCGGGACAGCTACACCGGGGAGCTGTTTTTT
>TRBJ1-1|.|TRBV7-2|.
CASSLMGSELNTEAFF
TGTGCCAGCAGCTTAATGGGCTCGGAATTGAACACTGAAGCTTTCTTT
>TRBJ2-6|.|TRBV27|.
CASSLLLRSGANVLTF
TGTGCCAGCAGTTTACTCCTTCGTTCTGGGGCCAACGTCCTGACTTTC
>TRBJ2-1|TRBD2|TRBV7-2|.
CASSGTSGSTEQFF
TGTGCCAGCAGCGGGACTAGCGGGAGCACTGAGCAGTTCTTC
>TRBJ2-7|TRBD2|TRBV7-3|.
CARGTSGNGEQYF
TGTGCCAGGGGGACTAGCGGGAATGGAGAGCAGTACTTC
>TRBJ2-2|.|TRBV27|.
CASGSGTLPGELFF
TGTGCCAGCGGCTCCGGGACACTCCCCGGGGAGCTGTTTTTT
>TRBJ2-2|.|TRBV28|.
CASSSPASHTGELFF
TGTGCCAGCAGTTCCCCGGCTAGTCACACCGGGGAGCTGTTTTTT
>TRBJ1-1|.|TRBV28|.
CASRSNTEAFF
TGTGCCAGCCGCTCGAACACTGAAGCTTTCTTT
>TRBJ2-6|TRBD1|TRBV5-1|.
CASSRLGQEFSGANVLTF
TGCGCCAGCAGCAGACTGGGACAGGAATTCTCTGGGGCCAACGTCCTGACTTTC
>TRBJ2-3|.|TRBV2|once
CASSRTTSTDTQYF
TGTGCCAGCAGTCGAACAACTAGCACCGATACGCAGTATTTT
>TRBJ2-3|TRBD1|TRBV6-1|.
CASSERTGGIDTQYF
TGTGCCAGCAGTGAGCGGACAGGGGGCATAGATACGCAGTATTTT
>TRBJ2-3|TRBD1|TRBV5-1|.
CASSFDRETDTQYF
TGCGCCAGCAGCTTCGACAGGGAGACAGATACGCAGTATTTT
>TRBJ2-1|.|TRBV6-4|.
CASSDLALGSSYNEQFF
TGTGCCAGCAGTGATTTAGCGCTTGGGAGTTCCTACAATGAGCAGTTCTTC
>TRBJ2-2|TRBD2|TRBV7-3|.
CASSPGLAGTNTGELFF
TGTGCCAGCAGCCCGGGACTAGCGGGGACGAACACCGGGGAGCTGTTTTTT
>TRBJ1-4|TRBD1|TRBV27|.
CASGMGTGALEKLFF
TGTGCCAGCGGAATGGGGACAGGCGCCTTGGAAAAACTGTTTTTT
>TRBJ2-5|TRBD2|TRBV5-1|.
CASSLSPRGSGEETQYF
TGCGCCAGCAGCTTGTCTCCCCGCGGGAGTGGTGAAGAGACCCAGTACTTC
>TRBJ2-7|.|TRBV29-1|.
CSVLDGTITSYEQYF
TGCAGCGTCCTCGACGGGACCATTACGAGCTACGAGCAGTACTTC
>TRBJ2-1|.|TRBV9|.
CASSVGTQRDEQFF
TGTGCCAGCAGCGTAGGTACCCAAAGGGATGAGCAGTTCTTC
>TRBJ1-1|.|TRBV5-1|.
CASSLAGTPNTEAFF
TGCGCCAGCAGCTTAGCCGGGACACCGAACACTGAAGCTTTCTTT
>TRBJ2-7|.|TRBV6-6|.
CASSYSPGSTYEQYF
TGTGCCAGCAGTTACTCCCCAGGGTCCACCTACGAGCAGTACTTC
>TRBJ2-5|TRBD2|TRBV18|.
CASSPPGGGLQETQYF
TGTGCCAGCTCACCACCGGGGGGGGGACTCCAAGAGACCCAGTACTTC
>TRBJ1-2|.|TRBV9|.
CASSVEISSAGYTF
TGTGCCAGCAGCGTAGAAATCTCATCGGCAGGCTACACCTTC
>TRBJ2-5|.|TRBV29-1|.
CSVEGQWKETQYF
TGCAGCGTGGAGGGACAATGGAAAGAGACCCAGTACTTC
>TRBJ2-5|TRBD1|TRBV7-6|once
CASSLVAGGKYF
TGTGCCAGCAGCCTAGTGGCAGGGGGAAAGTACTTC
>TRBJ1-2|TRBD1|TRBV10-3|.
CAISAQGSYGYTF
TGTGCCATCAGTGCACAGGGGAGCTATGGCTACACCTTC
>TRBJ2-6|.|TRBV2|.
CASKVPGSGANVLTF
TGTGCCAGCAAGGTTCCCGGGTCTGGGGCCAACGTCCTGACTTTC
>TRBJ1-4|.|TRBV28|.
CASSRTSRYATNEKLFF
TGTGCCAGCAGCCGGACAAGCCGATATGCAACTAATGAAAAACTGTTTTTT
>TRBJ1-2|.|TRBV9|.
CASSVKSQGANYGYTF
TGTGCCAGCAGCGTAAAAAGCCAGGGAGCTAACTATGGCTACACCTTC
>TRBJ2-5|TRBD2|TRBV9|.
CASSVGSGRHMETQYF
TGTGCCAGCAGCGTCGGTAGCGGGAGGCACATGGAGACCCAGTACTTC